This T cell receptor (beta chain) was identified in a study of CD8+ T cells in alopecia areata. In a group of a few patients, CD4+ cells were sorted into CD25+CD127- cells. Alopecia areata patients provided lesional scalp punch biopsies and peripheral blood, both collected for the study. Sorting from PBMCs produced CD4+ and CD8+ T cells. The CDR3 is made up of 14 amino acids. The trim removed 0 bases at V and 11 bases at J, leaving 4 bases unmatched. CDR1 is LGHNA, CDR2 YNFKEQ, per germline. Extracted from the samples, RNA was reverse transcribed into cDNA to serve as the sequencing template. Profiling relied on immunoSEQ multiplex PCR, and the TCRdb table lists in-frame clones only, not all of them. The sample shows 7,500 to 9,000 clones, about three quarters of them seen only once.

The chain recombines TRBV4-2 with TRBJ2-3, with 11 positions matching TRBD2. The specimen was CD4+ Tregs sorted from blood. The origin of this receptor is a human donor with alopecia areata. The CDR3 sequence is CASSQDSGGAGQYF. The CDR3 coding sequence is TGTGCCAGCAGCCAAGATAGCGGGGGGGCAGGGCAGTATTTT.